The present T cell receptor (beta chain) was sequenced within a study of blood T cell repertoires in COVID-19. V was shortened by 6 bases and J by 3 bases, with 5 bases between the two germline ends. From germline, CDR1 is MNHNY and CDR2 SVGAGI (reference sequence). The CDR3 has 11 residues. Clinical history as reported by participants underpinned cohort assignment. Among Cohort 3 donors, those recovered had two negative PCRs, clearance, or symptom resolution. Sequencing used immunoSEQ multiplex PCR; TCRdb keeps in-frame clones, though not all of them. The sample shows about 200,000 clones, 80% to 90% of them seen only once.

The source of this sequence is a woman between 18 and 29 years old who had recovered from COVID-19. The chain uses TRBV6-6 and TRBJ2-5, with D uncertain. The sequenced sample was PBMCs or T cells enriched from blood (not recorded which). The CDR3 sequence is CASSPEETQYF. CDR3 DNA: TGTGCCAGCAGCCCGGAAGAGACCCAGTACTTC.